What follows are 10 T cell receptor beta chains derived from one specimen sequenced in a study of T cell repertoires in cytomegalovirus infection. TCRdb re-called the reads with MiXCR, one entry per CDR3 protein. This sample carries about 51,000 distinct CDR3 sequences, roughly 20% of them seen once, and the ten largest clones take approximately 25%. Their antigen targets remain unknown. Sequenced here: CD8+ T cells from cultured PBMCs, sampled from culture after CMV antigen stimulation. All receptors come from a human donor in good health (CMV status not recorded). Some clones in this sample may be carry-over from other donors' samples.

The rearrangement joins TRBV11-2 to TRBJ2-7, with no clear D. The V end was cut by 5 bases, the J end by 0 bases, with 14 bases between. Germline CDR1 is SGHAT and CDR2 is FQNNGV. This CDR3 has 15 residues. The CDR3 DNA follows: TGTGCCAGCAGCCCCCACGGAGCGTCCTCCTACGAGCAGTACTTC. This codes for CASSPHGASSYEQYF.

This clonotype was counted at least ten times. The chain joins TRBV6-1 to TRBJ2-6; D call uncertain. V was trimmed by 6 bases and J by 4 bases, leaving 10 bases between them. Germline CDR1 and CDR2: MNHNS and SASEGT. The CDR3 totals 14 residues. CDR3 nucleotide sequence: TGTGCCAGCAGCTATCTGGGGGGGGCCAACGTCCTGACTTTC. Its protein is CASSYLGGANVLTF.

This clonotype was picked up a small number of times. In nucleotides, the CDR3 is TGTGCCAGCAGCTTAGCGGCTAGCACAGATACGCAGTATTTT. Its translation is CASSLAASTDTQYF. The chain joins TRBV7-8 to TRBJ2-3; D not certain. The V end lost 0 bases, the J end lost 0 bases, and 4 bases lay between the germline ends. This CDR3 contains 14 residues. Per the germline V gene, CDR1 is SGHVS and CDR2 is FQNEAQ. Together with reference TRBV7-8 and TRBJ2-3, the CDR3 gives the full variable domain: GAGVSQSPRYKVAKRGQDVALRCDPISGHVSLFWYQQALGQGPEFLTYFQNEAQLDKSGLPSDRFFAERPEGSVSTLKIQRTQQEDSAVYLCASSLAASTDTQYFGPGTRLTVL.

The chain combines TRBV7-8 with TRBJ2-7; TRBD1 matches 7 bases. J was trimmed by 0 bases and V by 9 bases; bases with no gene match: 5. Per germline, CDR1 SGHVS and CDR2 FQNEAQ. The CDR3 runs to 13 residues. The CDR3 loop reads CASTWDSSYEQYF. As DNA, the CDR3 is TGTGCCAGTACTTGGGACAGCTCCTACGAGCAGTACTTC.

The rearrangement joins TRBV11-2 to TRBJ2-1; 12 bases map to TRBD2. This CDR3 is 15 amino acids long. From germline, CDR1 is SGHAT and CDR2 FQNNGV. V was clipped by 1 base and J by 9 bases; unmatched bases: 4. The DNA for the CDR3 is TGTGCCAGCAGCTTAGTGACTAGCGGGAGAATTGAGCAGTTCTTC. It encodes CASSLVTSGRIEQFF.

This clonotype was seen a handful of times. V usage is TRBV14 and J usage is TRBJ2-1; D is perhaps TRBD1 or TRBD2 (7 bases each). The germline gives CDR1 SGHDN, CDR2 FVKESK. Trimming stripped 0 bases from V and 5 bases from J, with 14 bases between. The CDR3 loop spans 16 amino acids. The CDR3 DNA follows: TGTGCCAGCAGCCAAGATCTAAGCGGGACAGACAATGAGCAGTTCTTC. Its translation is CASSQDLSGTDNEQFF.

This clonotype has at least ten counts. The chain links TRBV7-3 to TRBJ1-1; D is ambiguous. Germline loops: CDR1 SGHTA, CDR2 FQGTGA. The CDR3 is 12 residues long. Trimming left V 5 bases short and J 5 bases short, with 9 bases between. CDR3 sequence: CASSPGGTEAFF. The CDR3 bases are TGTGCCAGCAGCCCGGGAGGTACTGAAGCTTTCTTT.

This clonotype was seen repeatedly, ten times or more. The chain joins TRBV7-8 to TRBJ2-7; D remains unclear. Trimming took 1 base from V and 0 from J, leaving 10 bases between them. Per germline, CDR1 SGHVS and CDR2 FQNEAQ. The CDR3 sequence is 15 residues long. In DNA form, the CDR3 reads TGTGCCAGCAGCTTAGAAGGCAGGAGCTCCTACGAGCAGTACTTC. Its protein is CASSLEGRSSYEQYF.

This clonotype was observed a handful of times. This chain joins TRBV11-2 and TRBJ2-3; weak D call: TRBD2 (6 bases). Germline CDR1 is SGHAT and CDR2 is FQNNGV. This CDR3 comprises 15 residues. The V end lost 5 bases, the J end lost 3 bases, and 15 bases lay between the germline ends. The CDR3 is CASSTRGGRTDTQYF. The CDR3 region has the DNA TGTGCCAGCAGCACACGTGGGGGGAGGACAGATACGCAGTATTTT. Filled out from reference TRBV11-2 and TRBJ2-3, the complete variable domain reads EAGVAQSPRYKIIEKRQSVAFWCNPISGHATLYWYQQILGQGPKLLIQFQNNGVVDDSQLPKDRFSAERLKGVDSTLKIQPAKLEDSAVYLCASSTRGGRTDTQYFGPGTRLTVL.

The V call is TRBV19, the J call TRBJ2-7; D may be TRBD1 or TRBD2 (5 bases each). V was cut by 2 bases and J by 3 bases, with 14 bases left in between. Germline V gene lookup returns CDR1 LNHDA and CDR2 SQIVND (reference sequence). The CDR3 is 15 residues long. The CDR3, as DNA: TGTGCCAGTAGTATAAGTTCGGGGCACTACTACGAGCAGTACTTC. Its translation: CASSISSGHYYEQYF. Combining the CDR3 with reference TRBV19 and TRBJ2-7 gives the whole variable domain DGGITQSPKYLFRKEGQNVTLSCEQNLNHDAMYWYRQDPGQGLRLIYYSQIVNDFQKGDIAEGYSVSREKKESFPLTVTSAQKNPTAFYLCASSISSGHYYEQYFGPGTRLTVT.